This T cell receptor beta chain was identified in a study of early T cells in non-severe SARS-CoV-2 infection. The overall study: Sequencing of unsorted whole blood was done on bulk RNA, leaving chains unpaired.

Trimming stripped 0 bases from V and 6 bases from J, with 8 bases between. Germline V gene sequence: CDR1 SEHNR, CDR2 FQNEAQ (reference sequence). CDR3 length: 13 amino acids. From the 5' RACE reads, TCRdb called clonotypes with MiXCR, one entry per CDR3 protein. Found here are about 55,000 distinct CDR3 sequences, under 7.5% of them singletons; the top ten hold 5.8%. This clonotype was counted a few times. Its antigen is not identified. Whole-study findings and limits: VDJdb matching, biased toward anti-spike CD8 responses, missed private and CD4 specificities.

This receptor was identified in an adult who was a healthcare worker with PCR-confirmed SARS-CoV-2 infection or an uninfected control (not recorded which). The rearrangement links TRBV7-9 to TRBJ1-2, with D possibly matching TRBD1 (5 bases). The material was whole blood, obtained at baseline. CDR3 protein: CASSLATADGYTF. The CDR3 DNA reads TGTGCCAGCAGCTTAGCGACAGCAGATGGCTACACCTTC.